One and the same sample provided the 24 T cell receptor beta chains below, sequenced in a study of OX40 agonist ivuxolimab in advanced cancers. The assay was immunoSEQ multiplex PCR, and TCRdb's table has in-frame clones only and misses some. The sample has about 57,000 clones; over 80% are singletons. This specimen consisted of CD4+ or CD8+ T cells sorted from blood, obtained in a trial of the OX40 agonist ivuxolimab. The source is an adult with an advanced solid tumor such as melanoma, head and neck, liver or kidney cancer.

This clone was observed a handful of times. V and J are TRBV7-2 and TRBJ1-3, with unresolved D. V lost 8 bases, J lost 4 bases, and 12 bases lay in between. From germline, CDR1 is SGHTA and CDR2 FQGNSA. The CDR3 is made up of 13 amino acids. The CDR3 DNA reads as TGTGCCAGCGGCGCCTTGAGGGGAAACACCATATATTTT. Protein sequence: CASGALRGNTIYF.

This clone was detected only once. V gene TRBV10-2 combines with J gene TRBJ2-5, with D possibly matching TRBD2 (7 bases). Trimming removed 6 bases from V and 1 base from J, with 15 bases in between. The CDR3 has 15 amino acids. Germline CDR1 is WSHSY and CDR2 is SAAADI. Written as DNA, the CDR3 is TGCGCCAGCAGGGGGTTGGGGGGGCCCCAAGAGACCCAGTACTTC. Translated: CASRGLGGPQETQYF.

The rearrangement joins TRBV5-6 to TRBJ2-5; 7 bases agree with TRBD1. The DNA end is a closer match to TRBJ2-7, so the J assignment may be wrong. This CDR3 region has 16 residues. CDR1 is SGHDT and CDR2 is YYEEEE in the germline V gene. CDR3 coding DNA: TGTGCCAGCAGCCCGGGGACAGCCTTAGCAGGATACGAGCAGTACTTC. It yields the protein CASSPGTALAGYEQYF.

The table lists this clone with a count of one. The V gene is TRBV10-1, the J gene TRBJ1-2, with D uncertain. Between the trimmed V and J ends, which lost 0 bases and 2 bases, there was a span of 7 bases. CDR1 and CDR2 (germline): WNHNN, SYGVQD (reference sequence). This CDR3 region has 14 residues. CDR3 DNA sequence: TGCGCCAGCAGTGAGTCTGGACTGAACTATGGCTACACCTTC. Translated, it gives CASSESGLNYGYTF.

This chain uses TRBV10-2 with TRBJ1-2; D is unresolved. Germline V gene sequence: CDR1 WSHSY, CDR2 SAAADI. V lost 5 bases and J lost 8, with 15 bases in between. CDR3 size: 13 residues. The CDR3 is CASSRTVSGGYTF. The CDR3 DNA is TGCGCCAGCAGTCGTACGGTTAGTGGCGGCTACACCTTC.

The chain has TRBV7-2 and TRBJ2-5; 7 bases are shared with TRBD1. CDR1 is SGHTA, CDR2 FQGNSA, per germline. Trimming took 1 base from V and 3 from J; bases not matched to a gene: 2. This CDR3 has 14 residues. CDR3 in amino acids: CASSLGGQKETQYF. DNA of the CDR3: TGTGCCAGCAGCTTAGGGGGACAGAAAGAGACCCAGTACTTC.

CDR3 region: CASSRDRVKLNEQFF. As DNA, the CDR3 is TGTGCCAGTAGTCGGGACAGGGTAAAGCTCAATGAGCAGTTCTTC. The rearrangement uses TRBV19 and TRBJ2-1; 9 positions agree with TRBD1. CDR1 is LNHDA, CDR2 SQIVND, per germline (reference sequence). The CDR3 extends over 15 amino acids. Unmatched junction bases numbered 8, after V lost 5 bases and J lost 6 bases.

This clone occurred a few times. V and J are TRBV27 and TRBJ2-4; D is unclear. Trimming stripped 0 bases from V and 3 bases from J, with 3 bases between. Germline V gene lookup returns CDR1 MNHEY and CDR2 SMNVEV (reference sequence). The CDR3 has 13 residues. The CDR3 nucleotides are TGTGCCAGCAGTTTATCTGTCAAAAACATTCAGTACTTC. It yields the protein CASSLSVKNIQYF.

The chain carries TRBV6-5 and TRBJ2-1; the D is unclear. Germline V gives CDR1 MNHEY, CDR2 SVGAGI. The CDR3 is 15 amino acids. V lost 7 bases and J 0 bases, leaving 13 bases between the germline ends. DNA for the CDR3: TGTGCCAGCAATCGCCCGCGGTACTCCTACAATGAGCAGTTCTTC. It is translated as CASNRPRYSYNEQFF.

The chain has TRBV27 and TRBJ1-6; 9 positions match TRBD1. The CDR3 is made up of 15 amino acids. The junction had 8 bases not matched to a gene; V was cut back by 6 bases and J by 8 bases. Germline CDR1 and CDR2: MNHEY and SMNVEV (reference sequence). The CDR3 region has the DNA TGTGCCAGCAGGGACCGGGACAGGGTACATTCACCCCTCCACTTT. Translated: CASRDRDRVHSPLHF.

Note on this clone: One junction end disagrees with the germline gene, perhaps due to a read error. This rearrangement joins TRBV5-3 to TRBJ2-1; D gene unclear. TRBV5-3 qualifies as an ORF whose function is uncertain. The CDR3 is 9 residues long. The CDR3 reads CARIKVRVF. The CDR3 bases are TGTGCCAGAATAAAAGTTCGGGTCTTC.

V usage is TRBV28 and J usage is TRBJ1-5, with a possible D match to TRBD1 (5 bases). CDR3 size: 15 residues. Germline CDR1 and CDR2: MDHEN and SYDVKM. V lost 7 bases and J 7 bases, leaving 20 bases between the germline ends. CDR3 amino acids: CASKPSGTGVQPQHF. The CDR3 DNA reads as TGTGCCAGCAAACCTTCCGGGACGGGAGTACAGCCCCAGCATTTT.

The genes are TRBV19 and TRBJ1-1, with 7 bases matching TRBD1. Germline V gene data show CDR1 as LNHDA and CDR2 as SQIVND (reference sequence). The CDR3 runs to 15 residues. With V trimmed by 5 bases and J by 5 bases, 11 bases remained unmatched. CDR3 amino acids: CASSLIGTAGTEAFF. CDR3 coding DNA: TGTGCCAGTAGTCTGATCGGGACAGCGGGGACTGAAGCTTTCTTT. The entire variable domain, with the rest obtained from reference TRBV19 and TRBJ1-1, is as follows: DGGITQSPKYLFRKEGQNVTLSCEQNLNHDAMYWYRQDPGQGLRLIYYSQIVNDFQKGDIAEGYSVSREKKESFPLTVTSAQKNPTAFYLCASSLIGTAGTEAFFGQGTRLTVV.

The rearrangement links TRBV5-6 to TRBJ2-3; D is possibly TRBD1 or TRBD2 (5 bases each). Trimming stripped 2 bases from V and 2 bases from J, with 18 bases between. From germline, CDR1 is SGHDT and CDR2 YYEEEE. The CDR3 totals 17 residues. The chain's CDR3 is CASSFEPGPPATDTQYF. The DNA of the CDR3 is TGTGCCAGCAGCTTTGAACCGGGACCCCCGGCCACAGATACGCAGTATTTT.

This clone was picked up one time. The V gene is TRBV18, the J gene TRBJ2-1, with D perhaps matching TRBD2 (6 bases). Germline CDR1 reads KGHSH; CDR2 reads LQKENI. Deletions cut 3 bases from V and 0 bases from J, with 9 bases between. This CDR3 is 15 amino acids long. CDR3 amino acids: CASSPTRSSYNEQFF. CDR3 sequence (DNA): TGTGCCAGCTCACCGACTAGAAGCTCCTACAATGAGCAGTTCTTC.

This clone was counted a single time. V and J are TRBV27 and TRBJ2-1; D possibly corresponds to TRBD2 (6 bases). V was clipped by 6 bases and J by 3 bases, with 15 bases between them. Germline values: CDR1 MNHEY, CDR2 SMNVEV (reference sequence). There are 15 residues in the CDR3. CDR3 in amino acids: CASRSGGDLYNEQFF. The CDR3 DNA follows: TGTGCCAGCAGATCGGGCGGGGACCTCTACAATGAGCAGTTCTTC.

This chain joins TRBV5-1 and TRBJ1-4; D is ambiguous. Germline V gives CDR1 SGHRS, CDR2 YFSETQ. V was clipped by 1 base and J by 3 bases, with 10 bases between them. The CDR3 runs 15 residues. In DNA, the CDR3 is TGCGCCAGCAGCTTGTCGGCTGGGCCTAATGAAAAACTGTTTTTT. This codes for CASSLSAGPNEKLFF.

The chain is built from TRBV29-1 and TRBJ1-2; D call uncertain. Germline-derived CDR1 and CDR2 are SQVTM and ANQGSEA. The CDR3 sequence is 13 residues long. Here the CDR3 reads CSEWTASNYGYTF. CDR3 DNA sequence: TGCAGTGAGTGGACGGCGTCTAACTATGGCTACACCTTC. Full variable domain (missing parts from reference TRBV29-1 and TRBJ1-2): SAVISQKPSRDICQRGTSLTIQCQVDSQVTMMFWYRQQPGQSLTLIATANQGSEATYESGFVIDKFPISRPNLTFSTLTVSNMSPEDSSIYLCSEWTASNYGYTFGSGTRLTVV.

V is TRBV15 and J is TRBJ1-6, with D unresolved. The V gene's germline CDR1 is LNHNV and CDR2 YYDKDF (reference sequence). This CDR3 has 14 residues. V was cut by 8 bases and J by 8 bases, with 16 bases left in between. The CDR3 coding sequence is TGTGCCACCGCACGGAACTACGAGGATTCACCCCTCCACTTT. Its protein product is CATARNYEDSPLHF.

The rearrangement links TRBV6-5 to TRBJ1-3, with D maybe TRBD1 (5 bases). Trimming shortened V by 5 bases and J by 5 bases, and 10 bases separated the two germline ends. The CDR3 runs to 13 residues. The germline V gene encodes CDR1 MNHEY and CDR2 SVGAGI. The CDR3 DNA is TGTGCCAGCAGTGACCAGGGCCGAAACACCATATATTTT. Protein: CASSDQGRNTIYF.

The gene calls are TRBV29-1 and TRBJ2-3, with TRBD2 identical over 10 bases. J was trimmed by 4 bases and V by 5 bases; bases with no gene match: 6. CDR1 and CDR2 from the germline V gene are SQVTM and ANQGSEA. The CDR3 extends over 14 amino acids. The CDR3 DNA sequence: TGCAGCGTTAAGCGGGAGGGCCGGTCAGATACGCAGTATTTT. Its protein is CSVKREGRSDTQYF.

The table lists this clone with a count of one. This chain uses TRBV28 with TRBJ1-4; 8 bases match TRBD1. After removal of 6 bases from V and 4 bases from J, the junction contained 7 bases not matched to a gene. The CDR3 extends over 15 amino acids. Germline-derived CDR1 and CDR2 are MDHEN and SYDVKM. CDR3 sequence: CASRTQGAGNEKLFF. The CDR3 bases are TGTGCCAGCAGAACTCAGGGGGCCGGTAATGAAAAACTGTTTTTT.

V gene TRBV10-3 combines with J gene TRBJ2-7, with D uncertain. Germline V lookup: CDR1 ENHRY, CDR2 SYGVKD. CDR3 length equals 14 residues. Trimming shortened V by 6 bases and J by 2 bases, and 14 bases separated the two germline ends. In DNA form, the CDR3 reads TGTGCCATCAGCTCCACGAATGGAGCCTACGAGCAGTACTTC. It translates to CAISSTNGAYEQYF.

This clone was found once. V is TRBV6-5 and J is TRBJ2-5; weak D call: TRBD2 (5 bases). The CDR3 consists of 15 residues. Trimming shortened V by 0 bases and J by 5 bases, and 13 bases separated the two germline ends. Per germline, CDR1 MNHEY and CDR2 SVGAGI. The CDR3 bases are TGTGCCAGCAGTTACTCGATTGGCTCGGGGGAGACCCAGTACTTC. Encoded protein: CASSYSIGSGETQYF.